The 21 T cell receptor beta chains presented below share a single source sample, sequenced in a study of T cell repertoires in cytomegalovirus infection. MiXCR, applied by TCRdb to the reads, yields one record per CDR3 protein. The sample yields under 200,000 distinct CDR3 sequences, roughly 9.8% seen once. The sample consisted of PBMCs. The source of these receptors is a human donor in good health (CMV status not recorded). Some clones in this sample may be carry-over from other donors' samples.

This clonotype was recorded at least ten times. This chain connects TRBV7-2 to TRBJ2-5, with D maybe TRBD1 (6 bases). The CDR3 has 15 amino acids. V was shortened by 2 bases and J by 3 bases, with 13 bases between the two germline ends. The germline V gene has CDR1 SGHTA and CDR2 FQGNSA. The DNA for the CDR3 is TGTGCCAGCAGCTTAATGATAGGGGGTGAAGAGACCCAGTACTTC. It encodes CASSLMIGGEETQYF.

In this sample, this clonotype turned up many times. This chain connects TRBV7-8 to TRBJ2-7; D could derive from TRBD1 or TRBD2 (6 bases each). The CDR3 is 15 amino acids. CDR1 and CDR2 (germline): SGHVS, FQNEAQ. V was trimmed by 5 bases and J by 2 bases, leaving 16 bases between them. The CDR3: CASSPGAGTTYEQYF. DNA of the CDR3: TGTGCCAGCAGCCCGGGGGCAGGGACGACCTACGAGCAGTACTTC.

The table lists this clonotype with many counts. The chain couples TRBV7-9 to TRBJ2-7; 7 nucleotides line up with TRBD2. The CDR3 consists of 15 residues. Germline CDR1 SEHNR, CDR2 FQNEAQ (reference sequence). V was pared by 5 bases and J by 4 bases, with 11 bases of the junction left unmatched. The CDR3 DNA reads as TGTGCCAGCAGCCCACCGGCTAGCGGAATTTACGAGCAGTACTTC. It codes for CASSPPASGIYEQYF. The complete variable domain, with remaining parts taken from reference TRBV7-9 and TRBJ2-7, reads DTGVSQNPRHKITKRGQNVTFRCDPISEHNRLYWYRQTLGQGPEFLTYFQNEAQLEKSRLLSDRFSAERPKGSFSTLEIQRTEQGDSAMYLCASSPPASGIYEQYFGPGTRLTVT.

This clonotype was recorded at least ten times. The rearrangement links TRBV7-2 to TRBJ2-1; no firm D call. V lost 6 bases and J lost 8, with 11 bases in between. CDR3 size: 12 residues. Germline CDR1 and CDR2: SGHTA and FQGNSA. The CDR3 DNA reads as TGTGCCAGCAGTTTGCCGCCCCATGAGCAGTTCTTC. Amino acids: CASSLPPHEQFF.

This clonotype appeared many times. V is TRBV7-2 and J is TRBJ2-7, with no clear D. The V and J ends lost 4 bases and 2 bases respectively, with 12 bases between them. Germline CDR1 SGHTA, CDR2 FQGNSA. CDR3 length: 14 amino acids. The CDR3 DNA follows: TGTGCCAGCAGCTCTTCTTACCACACCTACGAGCAGTACTTC. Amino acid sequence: CASSSSYHTYEQYF.

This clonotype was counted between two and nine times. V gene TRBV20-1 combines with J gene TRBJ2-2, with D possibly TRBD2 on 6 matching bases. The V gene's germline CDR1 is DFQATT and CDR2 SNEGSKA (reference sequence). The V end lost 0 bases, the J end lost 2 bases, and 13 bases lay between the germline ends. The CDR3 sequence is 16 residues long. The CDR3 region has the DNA TGCAGTGCTAGAGATGCCGGGACTGCAAACACCGGGGAGCTGTTTTTT. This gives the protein CSARDAGTANTGELFF.

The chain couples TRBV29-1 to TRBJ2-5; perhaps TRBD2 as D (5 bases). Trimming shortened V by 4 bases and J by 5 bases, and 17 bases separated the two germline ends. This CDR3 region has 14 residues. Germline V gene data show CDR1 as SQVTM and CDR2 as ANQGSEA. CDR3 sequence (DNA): TGCAGCGTTGTAAGGGCGCGAAGGAGGGAGACCCAGTACTTC. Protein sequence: CSVVRARRRETQYF. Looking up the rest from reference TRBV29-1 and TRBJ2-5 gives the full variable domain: SAVISQKPSRDICQRGTSLTIQCQVDSQVTMMFWYRQQPGQSLTLIATANQGSEATYESGFVIDKFPISRPNLTFSTLTVSNMSPEDSSIYLCSVVRARRRETQYFGPGTRLLVL.

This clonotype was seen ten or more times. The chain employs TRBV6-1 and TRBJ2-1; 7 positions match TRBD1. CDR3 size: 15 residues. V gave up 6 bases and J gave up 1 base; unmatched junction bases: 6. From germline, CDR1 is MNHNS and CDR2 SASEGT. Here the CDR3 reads CASRDWDSSYNEQFF. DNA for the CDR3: TGTGCCAGCAGAGACTGGGACAGTTCCTACAATGAGCAGTTCTTC.

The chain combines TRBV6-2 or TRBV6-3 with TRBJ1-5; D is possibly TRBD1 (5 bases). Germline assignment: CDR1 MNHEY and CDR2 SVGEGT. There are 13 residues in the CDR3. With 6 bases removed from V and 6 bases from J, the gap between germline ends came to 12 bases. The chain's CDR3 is CASRTQGTQPQHF. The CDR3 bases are TGTGCCAGCAGGACCCAGGGAACTCAGCCCCAGCATTTT.

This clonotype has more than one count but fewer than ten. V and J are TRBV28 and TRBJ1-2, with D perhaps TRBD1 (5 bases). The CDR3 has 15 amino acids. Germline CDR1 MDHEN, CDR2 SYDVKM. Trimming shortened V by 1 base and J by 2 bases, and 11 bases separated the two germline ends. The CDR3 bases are TGTGCCAGCAGTTTATCGACAGCGGGGAACTATGGCTACACCTTC. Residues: CASSLSTAGNYGYTF.

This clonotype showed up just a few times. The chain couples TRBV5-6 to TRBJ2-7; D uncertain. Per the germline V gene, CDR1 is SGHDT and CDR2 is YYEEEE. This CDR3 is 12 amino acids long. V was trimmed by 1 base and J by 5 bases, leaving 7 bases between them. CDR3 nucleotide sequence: TGTGCCAGCAGCTTGACACTTCACGAGCAGTACTTC. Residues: CASSLTLHEQYF.

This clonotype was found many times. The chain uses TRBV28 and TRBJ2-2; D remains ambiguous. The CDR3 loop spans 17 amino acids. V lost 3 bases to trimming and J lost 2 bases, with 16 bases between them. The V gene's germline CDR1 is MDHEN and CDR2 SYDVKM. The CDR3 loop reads CASSLLPRTDNTGELFF. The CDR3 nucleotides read TGTGCCAGCAGTTTGCTTCCCCGGACCGATAACACCGGGGAGCTGTTTTTT.

This CDR3 is CASSLPNRNTEAFF. CDR3 nucleotides: TGTGCCAGCAGTTTACCGAATCGGAACACTGAAGCTTTCTTT. The chain uses TRBV28 and TRBJ1-1; D is unresolved. Trimming took off 2 bases at V and 1 base at J, with 8 bases between the two ends. The germline V gene has CDR1 MDHEN and CDR2 SYDVKM. The CDR3 extends over 14 amino acids.

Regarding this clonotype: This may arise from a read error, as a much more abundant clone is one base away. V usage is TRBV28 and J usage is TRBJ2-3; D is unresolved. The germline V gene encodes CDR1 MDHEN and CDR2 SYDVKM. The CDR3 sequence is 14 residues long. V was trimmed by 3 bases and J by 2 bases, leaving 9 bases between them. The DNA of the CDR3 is TGTGCCAGCAGTTTTCGGTCAACCACAGATACGCAGTATTTT. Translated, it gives CASSFRSTTDTQYF.

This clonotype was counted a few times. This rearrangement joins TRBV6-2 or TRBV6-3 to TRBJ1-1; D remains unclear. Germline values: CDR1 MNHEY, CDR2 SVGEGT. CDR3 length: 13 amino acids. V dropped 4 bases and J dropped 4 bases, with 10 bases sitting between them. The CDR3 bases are TGTGCCAGCAGTTGGAGGAGCGGCACTGAAGCTTTCTTT. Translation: CASSWRSGTEAFF.

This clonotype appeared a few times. CDR3 residues: CASSTGVVRETQYF. In DNA, the CDR3 is TGTGCCAGCAGTACAGGGGTAGTACGAGAGACCCAGTACTTC. The J gene is TRBJ2-5, the V gene TRBV12-3 or TRBV12-4, with 7 bases lining up with TRBD1. The CDR3 has 14 residues. V gave up 5 bases and J gave up 4 bases; unmatched junction bases: 7.

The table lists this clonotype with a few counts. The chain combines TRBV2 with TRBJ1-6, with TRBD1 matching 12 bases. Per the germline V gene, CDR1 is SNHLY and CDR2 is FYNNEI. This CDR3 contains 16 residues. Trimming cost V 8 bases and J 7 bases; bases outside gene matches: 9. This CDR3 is CASSGQGAEWNSPLHF. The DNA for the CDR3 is TGTGCCAGCTCGGGACAGGGGGCAGAATGGAATTCACCCCTCCACTTT.

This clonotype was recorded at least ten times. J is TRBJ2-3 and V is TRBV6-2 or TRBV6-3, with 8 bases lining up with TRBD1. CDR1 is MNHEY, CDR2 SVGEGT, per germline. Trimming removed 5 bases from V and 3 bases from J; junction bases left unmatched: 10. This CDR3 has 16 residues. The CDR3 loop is CASSPQGAIGTDTQYF. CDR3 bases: TGTGCCAGCAGTCCCCAGGGGGCGATCGGGACAGATACGCAGTATTTT.

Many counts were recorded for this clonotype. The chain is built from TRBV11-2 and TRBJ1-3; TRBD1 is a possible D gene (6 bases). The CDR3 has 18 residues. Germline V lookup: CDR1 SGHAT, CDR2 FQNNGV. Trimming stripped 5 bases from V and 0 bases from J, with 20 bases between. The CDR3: CASSTFRGKTVSGNTIYF. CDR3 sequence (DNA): TGTGCCAGCAGCACATTCAGGGGAAAGACCGTCTCTGGAAACACCATATATTTT.

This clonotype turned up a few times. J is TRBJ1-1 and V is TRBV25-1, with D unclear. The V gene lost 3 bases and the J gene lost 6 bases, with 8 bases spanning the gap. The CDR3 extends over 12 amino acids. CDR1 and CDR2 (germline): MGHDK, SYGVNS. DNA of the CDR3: TGTGCCAGCAGTGACCTCGGGGCTGAAGCTTTCTTT. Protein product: CASSDLGAEAFF.

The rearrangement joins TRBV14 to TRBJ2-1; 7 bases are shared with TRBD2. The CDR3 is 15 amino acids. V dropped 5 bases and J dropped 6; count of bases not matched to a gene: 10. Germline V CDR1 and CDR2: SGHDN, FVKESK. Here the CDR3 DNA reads TGTGCCAGCAGCTGGGCGGCTAGCGGACTCAATGAGCAGTTCTTC. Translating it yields CASSWAASGLNEQFF.